The rows below give T cell receptor beta chains drawn from one sample of a study of response to subunit inactivated influenza vaccine. Using its own MiXCR run on the RT-PCR reads, TCRdb lists one record per CDR3 protein. The sample lists 300,000 to 350,000 distinct CDR3 sequences, around a fifth seen once, with roughly 10% in the top ten. Source: PBMCs from blood, taken less than 22 months after vaccination. The source is a man between 50 and 69 years old who received an inactivated influenza vaccine. Each CDR3 is given with its conserved first and last residue. The D gene is left open where the match is weak. The size entry is marked missing in some rows and otherwise reads once, few, many or a size class.

TRBD1	TRBV2	TRBJ1-2	-	TGTGCCAGCAGTGAAGCGGGACAGAGCTATGGCTACACCTTC	CASSEAGQSYGYTF
-	TRBV6-5	TRBJ1-3	-	TGTGCCAGCAGTTACTCGGTAGGAACTACTGGAAACACCATATATTTT	CASSYSVGTTGNTIYF
TRBD1	TRBV7-2	TRBJ1-2	few	TGTGCCAGCAGCTTAGCCGGGACAGACTACTATGGCTACACCTTC	CASSLAGTDYYGYTF
-	TRBV3-1	TRBJ2-5	few	TGTGCCAGCAGCCGCATCAACGTAGACCAAGAGACCCAGTACTTC	CASSRINVDQETQYF
-	TRBV18	TRBJ2-3	few	TGTGCCAGCTCACCAAACTGGGGAGATACGCAGTATTTT	CASSPNWGDTQYF
-	TRBV20-1	TRBJ1-6	few	TGCAGTGCTAGAATTGGGAAATCCTATAATTCACCCCTCCACTTT	CSARIGKSYNSPLHF
-	TRBV7-6	TRBJ2-5	few	TGTGCCAGCAGCCTGAGACGGACCCAAGAGACCCAGTACTTC	CASSLRRTQETQYF
-	TRBV6-2/TRBV6-3	TRBJ1-5	-	TGTGCCAGCAGGGTAACGAGCAATCAGCCCCAGCATTTT	CASRVTSNQPQHF
TRBD1	TRBV7-9	TRBJ1-2	many	TGTGCCAGCAGTCAGAACAGGGGTAACTATGGCTACACCTTC	CASSQNRGNYGYTF
-	TRBV5-1	TRBJ2-2	few	TGCGCCAGCAGCCCAAGGCGGGGCGGTGGGACCGGGGAGCTGTTTTTT	CASSPRRGGGTGELFF
-	TRBV4-1	TRBJ2-7	-	TGCGCCAGCAGCCAAGACCGGAGACAGTCTTCGTTTTACGAGCAGTACTTC	CASSQDRRQSSFYEQYF
TRBD2	TRBV4-3	TRBJ2-1	-	TGCGCCAGCAGCCAACGGACTAGCCCGAGGGGTGAGCAGTTCTTC	CASSQRTSPRGEQFF
TRBD1	TRBV12-3/TRBV12-4	TRBJ1-2	-	TGTGCCAGCAGTTCGACAGGGGCTAACTATGGCTACACCTTC	CASSSTGANYGYTF
TRBD2	TRBV10-3	TRBJ2-5	few	TGTGCCATCAGCGGACTAGGGGAGACCCAGTACTTC	CAISGLGETQYF
-	TRBV6-2/TRBV6-3	TRBJ2-7	-	TGTGCCAGCAGTCCCTCCACAGTTAAGAGCTCCTACGAGCAGTACTTC	CASSPSTVKSSYEQYF
TRBD2	TRBV4-3	TRBJ2-5	-	TGCGCCAGCAGCCCCCTAGGAGCGGGAGGGCCGGAGACCCAGTACTTC	CASSPLGAGGPETQYF
-	TRBV6-1	TRBJ1-1	many	TGTGCCAGCAGAACCACCGGGACACCGAACACTGAAGCTTTCTTT	CASRTTGTPNTEAFF
-	TRBV5-4	TRBJ1-2	few	TGTGCCAGCAGCTTGATAGGGGCGCAATATGGCTACACCTTC	CASSLIGAQYGYTF
-	TRBV20-1	TRBJ2-4	few	TGCAGTGCTCCGGCGGGAGCCAAAAACATTCAGTACTTC	CSAPAGAKNIQYF
TRBD2	TRBV12-3/TRBV12-4	TRBJ2-5	-	TGTGCCAGCAGTACCAGCCGGGGGGTGGAAGAGACCCAGTACTTC	CASSTSRGVEETQYF
-	TRBV11-1	TRBJ2-1	-	TGTGCCAGCAGCTTAGCCAGCGGGTGGAGCGCCGGTGAGCAGTTCTTC	CASSLASGWSAGEQFF
TRBD1	TRBV4-1	TRBJ1-4	many	TGCGCCAGCAGCCAAGATCTCGACAGGGCGAATGAAAAACTGTTTTTT	CASSQDLDRANEKLFF
TRBD1	TRBV7-2	TRBJ1-1	-	TGTGCCAGCAGCTTGTGGACAGGGCGGGATACTGAAGCTTTCTTT	CASSLWTGRDTEAFF
-	TRBV5-1	TRBJ1-5	few	TGCGCCAGCAGCTTTAACGGGGCCGGTCAGCCCCAGCATTTT	CASSFNGAGQPQHF
-	TRBV12-3/TRBV12-4	TRBJ1-2	-	TGTGCCAGCAGTTTAGCCGGGACCGCAGGCTACACCTTC	CASSLAGTAGYTF
-	TRBV20-1	TRBJ1-1	few	TGCAGTGCTAGCAGATTGTTCACTGAAGCTTTCTTT	CSASRLFTEAFF
-	TRBV12-5	TRBJ1-2	-	TGTGCTAGTGGTTTGGTCGGGACCTATGGCTACACCTTC	CASGLVGTYGYTF
TRBD1	TRBV12-3/TRBV12-4	TRBJ1-1	few	TGTGCCAGCAGACGGGACAGGGGCCACACTGAAGCTTTCTTT	CASRRDRGHTEAFF
TRBD1	TRBV2	TRBJ1-1	-	TGTGCCAGCATGAGAGAATATTTCGGGACAGCGAACACTGAAGCTTTCTTT	CASMREYFGTANTEAFF